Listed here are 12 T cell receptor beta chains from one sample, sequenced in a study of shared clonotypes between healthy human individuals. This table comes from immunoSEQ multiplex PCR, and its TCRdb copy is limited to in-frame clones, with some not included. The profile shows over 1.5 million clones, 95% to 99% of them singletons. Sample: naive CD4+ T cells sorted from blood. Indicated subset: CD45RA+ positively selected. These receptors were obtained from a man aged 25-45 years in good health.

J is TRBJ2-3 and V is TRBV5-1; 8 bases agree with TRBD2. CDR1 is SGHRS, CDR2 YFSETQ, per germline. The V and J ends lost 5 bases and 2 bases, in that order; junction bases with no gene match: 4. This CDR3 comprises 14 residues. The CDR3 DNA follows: TGCGCCAGCAGTAGCGGGACTAACACAGATACGCAGTATTTT. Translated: CASSSGTNTDTQYF.

CDR3 bases: TGTGCTAGTGGTCTAGGTCGCTCGGGGGAGACCCAGTACTTC. Amino acid sequence: CASGLGRSGETQYF. J is TRBJ2-5 and V is TRBV12-5, with D perhaps matching TRBD2 (5 bases). The CDR3 sequence is 14 residues long. Germline CDR1 and CDR2: LGHNT and FRNRAP. V lost 5 bases and J 5 bases, leaving 15 bases between the germline ends.

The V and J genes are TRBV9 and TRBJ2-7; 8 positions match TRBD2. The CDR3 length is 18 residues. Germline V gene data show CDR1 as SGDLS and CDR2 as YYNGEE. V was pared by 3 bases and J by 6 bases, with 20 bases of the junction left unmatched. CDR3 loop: CASSGVFSGGLHSCEQYF. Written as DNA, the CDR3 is TGTGCCAGCAGCGGAGTGTTCTCGGGAGGGTTACATTCGTGCGAGCAGTACTTC.

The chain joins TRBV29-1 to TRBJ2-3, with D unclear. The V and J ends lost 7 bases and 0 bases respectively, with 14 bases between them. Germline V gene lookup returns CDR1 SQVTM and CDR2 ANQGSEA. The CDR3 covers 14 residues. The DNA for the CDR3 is TGCAGCGCCCTGGGCCACGCAAGCACAGATACGCAGTATTTT. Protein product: CSALGHASTDTQYF.

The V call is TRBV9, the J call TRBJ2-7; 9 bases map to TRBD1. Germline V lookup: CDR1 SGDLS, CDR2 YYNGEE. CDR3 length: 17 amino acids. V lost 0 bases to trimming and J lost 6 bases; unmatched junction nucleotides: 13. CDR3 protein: CASSVGVQGAYVGEQYF. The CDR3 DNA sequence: TGTGCCAGCAGCGTAGGAGTACAGGGGGCGTACGTCGGCGAGCAGTACTTC.

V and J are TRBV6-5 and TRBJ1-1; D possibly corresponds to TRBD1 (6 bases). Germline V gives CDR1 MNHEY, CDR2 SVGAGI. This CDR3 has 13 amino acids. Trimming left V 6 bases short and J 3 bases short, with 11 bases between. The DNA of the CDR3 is TGTGCCAGCAGCAAGACAGGCTACACTGAAGCTTTCTTT. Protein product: CASSKTGYTEAFF.

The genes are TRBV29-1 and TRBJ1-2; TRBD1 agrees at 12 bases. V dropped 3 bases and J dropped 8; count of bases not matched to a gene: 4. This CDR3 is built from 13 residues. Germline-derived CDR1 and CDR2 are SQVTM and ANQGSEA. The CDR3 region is CSVEGQGAGGYTF. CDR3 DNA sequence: TGCAGCGTTGAGGGACAGGGGGCAGGGGGCTACACCTTC.

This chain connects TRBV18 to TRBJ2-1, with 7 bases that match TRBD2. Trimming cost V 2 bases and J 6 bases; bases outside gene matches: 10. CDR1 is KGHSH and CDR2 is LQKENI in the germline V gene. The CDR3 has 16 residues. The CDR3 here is CASSPRASGSGNEQFF. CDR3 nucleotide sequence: TGTGCCAGCTCACCAAGGGCTAGCGGTAGCGGCAATGAGCAGTTCTTC.

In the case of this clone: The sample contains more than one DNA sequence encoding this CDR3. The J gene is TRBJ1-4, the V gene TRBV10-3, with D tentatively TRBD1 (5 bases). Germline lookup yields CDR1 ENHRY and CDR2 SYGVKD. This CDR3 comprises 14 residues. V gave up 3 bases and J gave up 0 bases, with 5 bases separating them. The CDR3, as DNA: TGTGCCATCAGTGAAGGGGCAACTAATGAAAAACTGTTTTTT. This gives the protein CAISEGATNEKLFF.

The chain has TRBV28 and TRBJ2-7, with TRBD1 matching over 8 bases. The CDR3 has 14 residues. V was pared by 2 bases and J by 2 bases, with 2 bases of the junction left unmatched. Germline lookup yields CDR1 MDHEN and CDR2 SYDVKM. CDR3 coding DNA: TGTGCCAGCAGTTTAACGGGACAGGCCTACGAGCAGTACTTC. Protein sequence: CASSLTGQAYEQYF.

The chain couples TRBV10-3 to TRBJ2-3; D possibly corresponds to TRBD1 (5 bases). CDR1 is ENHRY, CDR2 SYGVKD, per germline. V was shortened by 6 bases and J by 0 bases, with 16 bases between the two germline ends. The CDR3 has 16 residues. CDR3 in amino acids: CAIRSSLGRSTDTQYF. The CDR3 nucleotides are TGTGCCATCAGATCCTCATTGGGGCGCAGCACAGATACGCAGTATTTT.

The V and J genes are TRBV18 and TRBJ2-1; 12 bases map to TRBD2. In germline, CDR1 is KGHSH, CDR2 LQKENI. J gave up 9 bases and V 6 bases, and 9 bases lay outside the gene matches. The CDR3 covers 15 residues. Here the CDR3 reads CASSSGLAGMGEQFF. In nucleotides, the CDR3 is TGTGCCAGCTCCTCGGGACTAGCGGGTATGGGTGAGCAGTTCTTC.